Listed below are T cell receptor beta chains from one sample, sequenced in a study of HIV-infected patients and healthy controls. MiXCR, run by TCRdb on the 5' RACE reads, gives a single entry per CDR3 protein. Altogether roughly 18,000 distinct CDR3 sequences are present, less than 20% being singletons, with the ten largest covering around a third. The sample consisted of CD8+ T cells from blood. The receptors were sampled from a human donor in good health. The CDR3 runs from the conserved cysteine through the conserved F or W. A D gene is named only where the DNA matches it firmly. Clone size is stated in some rows and not others, as once, few, many or a class when expanded.

j_call v_call clone_size d_call cdr3_aa cdr3_nt
TRBJ1-1 TRBV7-9 many NA CASSLVGSLNTEAFF TGTGCCAGCAGCTTAGTGGGCAGTCTGAACACTGAAGCTTTCTTT
TRBJ1-5 TRBV6-4 NA NA CASSFTGQPQHF TGTGCCAGCAGTTTCACAGGCCAGCCCCAGCATTTT
TRBJ2-1 TRBV20-1 few NA CSASAGSSYNEQFF TGCAGTGCTTCCGCAGGTTCATCCTACAATGAGCAGTTCTTC
TRBJ2-1 TRBV7-9 many TRBD1 CASSPPASGGNEQFF TGTGCCAGCAGCCCCCCAGCGTCAGGGGGCAATGAGCAGTTCTTC
TRBJ2-1 TRBV7-2 NA TRBD2 CASSLLRTSGVPYNEQFF TGTGCCAGCAGCTTACTGAGGACTAGCGGGGTCCCATACAATGAGCAGTTCTTC
TRBJ2-1 TRBV6-4 many TRBD2 CASSLSGGANEQFF TGTGCCAGCAGTCTTAGCGGGGGGGCCAATGAGCAGTTCTTC
TRBJ2-7 TRBV5-1 NA TRBD1 CASSPGTDTYEQYF TGCGCCAGCAGCCCGGGGACAGATACCTACGAGCAGTACTTC
TRBJ2-1 TRBV19 NA NA CASSIDLTRTNEQFF TGTGCCAGTAGTATAGATCTAACTAGGACAAATGAGCAGTTCTTC
TRBJ2-7 TRBV5-6 few TRBD1 CASSLGQGLFYEQYF TGTGCCAGCAGCCTAGGACAGGGCCTTTTCTACGAGCAGTACTTC
TRBJ2-2 TRBV5-4 NA NA CASSPVPAETGELFF TGTGCCAGCAGCCCTGTCCCGGCGGAGACCGGGGAGCTGTTTTTT
TRBJ2-1 TRBV7-8 few NA CASSHSSGLSYNEQFF TGTGCCAGCAGCCATAGTAGCGGTCTTTCCTACAATGAGCAGTTCTTC
TRBJ2-5 TRBV7-9 few NA CASIGSGQETQYF TGTGCCAGCATCGGATCGGGTCAAGAGACCCAGTACTTC
TRBJ2-7 TRBV10-3 NA NA CAISDSGYEQYF TGTGCCATCAGTGATTCAGGCTACGAGCAGTACTTC
TRBJ1-2 TRBV4-3 medium-sized NA CASSQADGLFYGYTF TGCGCCAGCAGCCAGGCGGACGGACTATTCTATGGCTACACCTTC
TRBJ2-6 TRBV7-9 many TRBD1 CASVQKGQRSSGANVLTF TGTGCCAGCGTCCAAAAGGGACAGAGAAGCTCTGGGGCCAACGTCCTGACTTTC
TRBJ1-5 TRBV6-1 NA NA CASSGLSNQPQHF TGTGCCAGCAGTGGACTCAGCAATCAGCCCCAGCATTTT
TRBJ2-1 TRBV9 NA TRBD2 CASSTSGTSWENYNEQFF TGTGCCAGCAGTACTAGCGGGACCTCCTGGGAGAACTACAATGAGCAGTTCTTC
TRBJ1-2 TRBV27 few TRBD1 CASSSGQGLYGYTF TGTGCCAGCAGTTCAGGACAGGGGCTTTATGGCTACACCTTC
TRBJ1-2 TRBV5-6 many NA CASSLLRGLNYGYTF TGTGCCAGCAGCTTGTTACGGGGACTGAACTATGGCTACACCTTC
TRBJ2-2 TRBV20-1 many TRBD2 CSARDLAGDTGELFF TGCAGTGCTAGAGATCTAGCGGGAGACACCGGGGAGCTGTTTTTT
TRBJ2-7 TRBV4-1 few TRBD2 CASSQDQRVAGGREQYF TGCGCCAGCAGCCAAGATCAGAGGGTAGCGGGAGGGCGCGAGCAGTACTTC
TRBJ1-5 TRBV7-9 many NA CASSLISGNSNQPQHF TGTGCCAGCAGCTTAATCTCCGGTAATAGCAATCAGCCCCAGCATTTT
TRBJ2-1 TRBV30 NA TRBD2 CAWSGPNPLAGVDNEQFF TGTGCCTGGAGTGGACCGAATCCTCTAGCGGGAGTTGACAATGAGCAGTTCTTC
TRBJ2-1 TRBV4-2 few NA CASSQERLAVYNEQFF TGTGCCAGCAGCCAAGAAAGGCTAGCAGTCTACAATGAGCAGTTCTTC
TRBJ2-1 TRBV2 many TRBD2 CASSERVAGVYNEQFF TGTGCCAGCAGTGAAAGGGTAGCGGGAGTCTACAATGAGCAGTTCTTC
TRBJ2-1 TRBV29-1 NA NA CSVAILMTQALDEQFF TGCAGCGTCGCTATCCTCATGACACAGGCCCTGGATGAGCAGTTCTTC
TRBJ2-7 TRBV11-2 NA NA CASSGQGFEQYF TGTGCCAGCAGTGGGCAGGGGTTCGAGCAGTACTTC
TRBJ2-7 TRBV13 many TRBD2 CASSLGHGLAEGYEQYF TGTGCCAGCAGCTTAGGCCACGGACTAGCGGAGGGCTACGAGCAGTACTTC
TRBJ2-4 TRBV19 NA NA CASSPLLAEIAKNIQYF TGTGCCAGTAGTCCGCTACTAGCCGAGATAGCCAAAAACATTCAGTACTTC
TRBJ2-1 TRBV4-1 NA NA CASSQTLGQSGNEQFF TGCGCCAGCAGCCAAACGTTGGGCCAATCCGGAAATGAGCAGTTCTTC
TRBJ2-6 TRBV27 many NA CASSSGANVLTF TGTGCCAGCAGCTCTGGGGCCAACGTCCTGACTTTC
TRBJ2-2 TRBV7-9 many TRBD2 CASSFPSGGNANTGELFF TGTGCCAGCAGCTTTCCCAGCGGGGGGAACGCGAACACCGGGGAGCTGTTTTTT